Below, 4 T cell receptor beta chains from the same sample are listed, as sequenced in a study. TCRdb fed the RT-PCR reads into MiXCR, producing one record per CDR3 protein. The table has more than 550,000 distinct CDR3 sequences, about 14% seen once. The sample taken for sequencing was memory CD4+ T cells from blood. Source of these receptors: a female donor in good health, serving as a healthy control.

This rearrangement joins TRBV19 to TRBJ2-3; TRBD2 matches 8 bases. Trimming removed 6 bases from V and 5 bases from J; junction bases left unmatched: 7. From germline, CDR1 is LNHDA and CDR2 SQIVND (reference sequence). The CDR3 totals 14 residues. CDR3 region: CASSKAGAEDTQYF. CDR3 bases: TGTGCCAGTAGCAAAGCGGGGGCGGAAGATACGCAGTATTTT.

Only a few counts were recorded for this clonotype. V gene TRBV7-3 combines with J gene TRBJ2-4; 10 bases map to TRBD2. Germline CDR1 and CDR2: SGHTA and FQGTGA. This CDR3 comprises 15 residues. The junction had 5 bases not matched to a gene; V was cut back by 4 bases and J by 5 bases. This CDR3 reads CASSSQTSGQNIQYF. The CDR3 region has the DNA TGTGCCAGCAGCTCGCAGACTAGCGGGCAAAACATTCAGTACTTC.

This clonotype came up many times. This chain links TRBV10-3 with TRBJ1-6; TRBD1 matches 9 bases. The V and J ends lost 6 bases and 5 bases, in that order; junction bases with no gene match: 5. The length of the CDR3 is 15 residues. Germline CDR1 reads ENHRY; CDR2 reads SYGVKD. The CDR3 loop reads CAIRPDRGDNSPLHF. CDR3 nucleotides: TGTGCCATCAGACCCGACAGGGGGGATAATTCACCCCTCCACTTT.

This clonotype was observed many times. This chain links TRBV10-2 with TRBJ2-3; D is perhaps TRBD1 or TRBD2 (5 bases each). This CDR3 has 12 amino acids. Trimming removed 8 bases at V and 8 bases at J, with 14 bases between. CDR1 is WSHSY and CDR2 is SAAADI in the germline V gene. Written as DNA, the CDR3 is TGCGCCAGCCTCCTGGGGGTAGGTACGCAGTATTTT. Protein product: CASLLGVGTQYF.